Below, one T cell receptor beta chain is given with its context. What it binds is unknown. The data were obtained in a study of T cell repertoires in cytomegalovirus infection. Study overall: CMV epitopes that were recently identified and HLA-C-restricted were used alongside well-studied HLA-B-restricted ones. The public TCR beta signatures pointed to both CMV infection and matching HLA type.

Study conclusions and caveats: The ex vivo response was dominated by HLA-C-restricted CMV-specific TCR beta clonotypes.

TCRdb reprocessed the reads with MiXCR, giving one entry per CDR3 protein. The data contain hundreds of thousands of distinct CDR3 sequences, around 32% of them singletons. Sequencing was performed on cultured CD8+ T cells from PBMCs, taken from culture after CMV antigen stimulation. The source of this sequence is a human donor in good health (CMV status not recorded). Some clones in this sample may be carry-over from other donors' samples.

For the CDR3, the DNA is TGTGCCAGCAGTTACTCACCCCGACAGATAATAAATTCACCCCTCCACTTT. Its protein is CASSYSPRQIINSPLHF. This rearrangement joins TRBV6-6 to TRBJ1-6; D perhaps matches TRBD1 (5 bases). Trimming shortened V by 0 bases and J by 7 bases, and 16 bases separated the two germline ends. This CDR3 region has 17 residues. Germline CDR1 is MNHNY and CDR2 is SVGAGI (reference sequence).